This is a list of T cell receptor beta chains from one sample in a study of T cell responses to AZD1222 COVID-19 vaccine. Method: immunoSEQ multiplex PCR; TCRdb's copy keeps in-frame clones and lacks some. The sample records some 96,000 clones, around nine tenths being singletons. Sequencing was performed on peripheral blood, taken on day 0 of AZD1222 vaccination. These receptors were obtained from an adult in good health. Each CDR3 is given with its conserved first and last residue. A D gene is named only where the DNA matches it firmly. The size field is filled for only some rows; it gives once, few, many or a size class.

V gene	clone size	J gene	D gene	CDR3 protein	CDR3 DNA
TRBV25-1	-	TRBJ1-3	-	CASSDWGHTSGNTIYF	TGTGCCAGCAGTGATTGGGGACATACGTCTGGAAACACCATATATTTT
TRBV9	-	TRBJ1-4	TRBD1	CASSKYRGSGEKLFF	TGTGCCAGCAGCAAATACAGGGGGTCAGGTGAAAAACTGTTTTTT
TRBV5-4	-	TRBJ1-2	-	CASSLVGTDYGYTF	TGTGCCAGCAGCTTGGTGGGGACGGACTATGGCTACACCTTC
TRBV5-6	-	TRBJ2-5	-	CASSHRSGETQYF	TGTGCCAGCAGCCACAGGAGCGGGGAGACCCAGTACTTC
TRBV15	-	TRBJ2-3	TRBD2	CATSDPDGTSFTDTQYF	TGTGCCACCAGCGACCCCGACGGGACTAGCTTTACAGATACGCAGTATTTT
TRBV7-9	-	TRBJ2-7	-	CASSRADEQYF	TGTGCCAGCAGCAGGGCGGACGAGCAGTACTTC
TRBV5-1	-	TRBJ2-1	TRBD2	CASSLGLAGLNEQFF	TGCGCCAGCAGCTTGGGACTAGCGGGACTCAATGAGCAGTTCTTC
TRBV10-3	-	TRBJ2-1	-	CAISDNQGGYNEQFF	TGTGCCATCAGTGATAATCAGGGAGGATACAATGAGCAGTTCTTC
TRBV15	-	TRBJ2-1	-	CATSSRDSNYNEQFF	TGTGCCACCAGCAGCCGGGACTCGAATTACAATGAGCAGTTCTTC
TRBV5-1	-	TRBJ2-3	TRBD2	CASSPGSGLGPDTQYF	TGCGCCAGCAGCCCAGGGTCGGGACTAGGTCCAGATACGCAGTATTTT
TRBV20-1	-	TRBJ2-1	-	CSASTSYNEQFF	TGCAGTGCTAGTACTAGTTACAATGAGCAGTTCTTC
TRBV2	-	TRBJ1-6	-	CASIDNYNSPLHF	TGTGCCAGCATAGATAACTATAATTCACCCCTCCACTTT
TRBV19	-	TRBJ1-2	-	CASSIEGHLSYYGYTF	TGTGCCAGTAGTATAGAGGGGCACCTAAGCTACTATGGCTACACCTTC
TRBV6-6	-	TRBJ1-4	TRBD1	CASSDRENEKLFF	TGTGCCAGCAGCGACAGGGAGAATGAAAAACTGTTTTTT
TRBV5-1	-	TRBJ2-5	-	CASTYGGAGKETQYF	TGCGCCAGCACCTATGGGGGGGCAGGGAAAGAGACCCAGTACTTC
TRBV15	-	TRBJ1-2	-	CATSRTGDYGYTF	TGTGCCACCAGCAGAACAGGTGACTATGGCTACACCTTC
TRBV7-9	-	TRBJ2-3	-	CASSLVIADTQYF	TGTGCCAGCAGCTTAGTTATTGCGGATACGCAGTATTTT
TRBV10-3	-	TRBJ1-1	TRBD1	CAIRDREGSEAFF	TGTGCCATCAGAGACAGGGAAGGCTCTGAAGCTTTCTTT
TRBV28	-	TRBJ1-1	-	CASRGAGTEAFF	TGTGCCAGCAGGGGGGCAGGGACTGAAGCTTTCTTT
TRBV2	-	TRBJ1-5	-	CASSEEIRAKPQHF	TGTGCCAGCAGTGAAGAGATCAGGGCAAAGCCCCAGCATTTT
TRBV5-6	-	TRBJ1-6	-	CASSEHPYNSPLHF	TGTGCCAGCAGCGAACACCCCTATAATTCACCCCTCCACTTT
TRBV28	-	TRBJ1-6	-	CASRASNVPLHF	TGTGCCAGCAGGGCCTCTAATGTCCCCCTCCACTTT
TRBV29-1	-	TRBJ1-1	TRBD1	CSALGTVMNTEAFF	TGCAGCGCCCTGGGGACAGTAATGAACACTGAAGCTTTCTTT
TRBV2	-	TRBJ2-7	-	CASSDPNSLWDTYEQYF	TGTGCCAGCAGTGACCCAAACTCTCTTTGGGACACCTACGAGCAGTACTTC
TRBV7-3	once	TRBJ1-2	-	CASSLSPKDGYTF	TGTGCCAGCAGCTTATCCCCAAAGGATGGCTACACCTTC
TRBV27	-	TRBJ1-6	-	CASSLGQGHNSPLHF	TGTGCCAGCAGTTTGGGCCAGGGGCATAATTCACCCCTCCACTTT
TRBV28	-	TRBJ2-1	-	CASSWVDEQFF	TGTGCCAGCAGTTGGGTGGATGAGCAGTTCTTC